The 26 T cell receptor beta chains below were found in one sample sequenced in a study of shared T cell receptors in the human thymus. Some clones are missing from TCRdb's copy, which holds only in-frame ones; the method was immunoSEQ multiplex PCR. This sample yields hundreds of thousands of clones, of which roughly 90% are seen a single time; 0.008% to 0.011% belongs to the top ten. These same records also appear under a second study, on human thymus T cells.

The sample comprised thymocytes. These TCRs come from a boy under two years old with a congenital heart defect.

The chain has TRBV7-2 and TRBJ1-2; 7 positions agree with TRBD1. V shed 0 bases, J shed 3 bases, and the junction held 4 bases outside the gene matches. CDR3 length: 15 residues. CDR1 and CDR2 from the germline V gene are SGHTA and FQGNSA. The CDR3 nucleotides read TGTGCCAGCAGCTTAGCGACAGGGACTCACTATGGCTACACCTTC. Translation: CASSLATGTHYGYTF.

The chain has TRBV2 and TRBJ2-7; 11 bases fit TRBD2. J was trimmed by 4 bases and V by 8 bases; bases with no gene match: 7. Per germline, CDR1 SNHLY and CDR2 FYNNEI. The CDR3 sequence is 14 residues long. The chain's CDR3 is CASGTSGRGYEQYF. As DNA, the CDR3 is TGTGCCAGCGGGACTAGCGGAAGGGGGTACGAGCAGTACTTC.

The chain uses TRBV4-1 and TRBJ2-1; weak D call: TRBD1 (6 bases). The length of the CDR3 is 21 residues. V gave up 0 bases and J gave up 0 bases, with 24 bases separating them. Germline CDR1 MGHRA, CDR2 YSYEKL. The CDR3 bases are TGCGCCAGCAGCCAAGATGGGCAGGTAGGGGGTGAGAGCTTCTCCTACAATGAGCAGTTCTTC. Translating it yields CASSQDGQVGGESFSYNEQFF.

V usage is TRBV7-9 and J usage is TRBJ2-7; 8 bases line up with TRBD1. Germline V gene data show CDR1 as SEHNR and CDR2 as FQNEAQ (reference sequence). The V gene end was trimmed by 0 bases and the J gene end by 6 bases; junction bases not matched to a gene: 1. CDR3 length: 13 amino acids. The CDR3 DNA reads as TGTGCCAGCAGCTTAGCGGACAGGGCCGAGCAGTACTTC. It encodes CASSLADRAEQYF.

V usage is TRBV7-9 and J usage is TRBJ2-1; TRBD2 matches 12 bases. From germline, CDR1 is SEHNR and CDR2 FQNEAQ (reference sequence). The CDR3 is 15 amino acids. V gave up 5 bases and J gave up 7 bases; unmatched junction bases: 6. The CDR3 DNA follows: TGTGCCAGCAGCCTCCTAGCGGGAGGGCCGAATGAGCAGTTCTTC. Encoded protein: CASSLLAGGPNEQFF.

This chain uses TRBV28 with TRBJ1-5, with D perhaps matching TRBD1 (6 bases). Germline V gene lookup returns CDR1 MDHEN and CDR2 SYDVKM. The CDR3 is 14 residues long. Trimming shortened V by 6 bases and J by 2 bases, and 11 bases separated the two germline ends. CDR3 in amino acids: CASRADRRNQPQHF. CDR3 coding DNA: TGTGCCAGCAGAGCCGACAGGCGCAATCAGCCCCAGCATTTT.

This clone was found a few times. The rearrangement joins TRBV9 to TRBJ2-3; D is uncertain. V dropped 1 base and J dropped 5 bases, with 5 bases sitting between them. The germline CDR1 and CDR2 sequences are SGDLS and YYNGEE. The CDR3 is made up of 12 amino acids. Here the CDR3 reads CASSVSGDTQYF. CDR3 sequence (DNA): TGTGCCAGCAGCGTATCGGGAGATACGCAGTATTTT.

CDR3 DNA: TGTGCCAGCAGCGCGGGACAGGGAGGAACTGAAGCTTTCTTT. Translating gives CASSAGQGGTEAFF. The chain carries TRBV27 and TRBJ1-1; 9 positions agree with TRBD1. The CDR3 consists of 14 residues. The germline V gene encodes CDR1 MNHEY and CDR2 SMNVEV (reference sequence). With V trimmed by 6 bases and J by 5 bases, 7 bases remained unmatched.

This clone was counted between two and nine times. The chain has TRBV7-2 and TRBJ2-7; 7 bases align to TRBD2. This CDR3 spans 13 amino acids. The V segment lost 4 bases and the J segment 6 bases; nucleotides outside the gene matches: 6. Germline V gene data show CDR1 as SGHTA and CDR2 as FQGNSA. CDR3: CASSSTSAAEQYF. The DNA for the CDR3 is TGTGCCAGCAGCTCTACTAGCGCAGCCGAGCAGTACTTC.

This clone showed up just once. This same CDR3 is encoded by further DNA sequences in the sample. This chain joins TRBV5-1 and TRBJ2-3; D unclear. Germline V gives CDR1 SGHRS, CDR2 YFSETQ. The ends were cut back, 3 bases at V and 7 bases at J, with 12 bases in the middle. The CDR3 totals 13 residues. The CDR3 coding sequence is TGCGCCAGCAGCTCCCTGACTGTAAATACGCAGTATTTT. Protein product: CASSSLTVNTQYF.

The V call is TRBV5-5, the J call TRBJ1-2, with D perhaps TRBD1 (6 bases). This CDR3 spans 15 amino acids. The germline CDR1 and CDR2 sequences are SGHKS and YYEKEE (reference sequence). Trimming left V 4 bases short and J 4 bases short, with 17 bases between. The CDR3 coding sequence is TGTGCCAGCAGCCCGAATCGGGGACAAAGCTATGGCTACACCTTC. Translated, it gives CASSPNRGQSYGYTF.

The chain couples TRBV27 to TRBJ2-7; 7 bases map to TRBD2. J was trimmed by 0 bases and V by 3 bases; bases with no gene match: 2. Germline-derived CDR1 and CDR2 are MNHEY and SMNVEV (reference sequence). The CDR3 is 14 amino acids. The chain's CDR3 is CASSFQRGSYEQYF. CDR3 nucleotides: TGTGCCAGCAGTTTCCAGCGGGGCTCCTACGAGCAGTACTTC.

The rearrangement uses TRBV5-1 and TRBJ2-1, with D possibly TRBD2 on 6 matching bases. This CDR3 is built from 19 residues. The ends were cut back, 1 base at V and 6 bases at J, with 26 bases in the middle. Germline V gene data show CDR1 as SGHRS and CDR2 as YFSETQ. The CDR3 bases are TGCGCCAGCAGCTTGACGGAACCGGGACGAAAGTCGCGGGGCAATGAGCAGTTCTTC. Translating gives CASSLTEPGRKSRGNEQFF.

CDR3 residues: CASADPHRQVTPGQKGADTQYF. CDR3 bases: TGTGCCAGCGCGGATCCCCACCGCCAAGTAACCCCGGGACAAAAAGGCGCAGATACGCAGTATTTT. The chain has TRBV18 and TRBJ2-3; TRBD1 is a possible D gene (6 bases). The CDR3 is made up of 22 amino acids. Trimming cost V 8 bases and J 4 bases, with 40 bases left between them. Germline assignment: CDR1 KGHSH and CDR2 LQKENI.

The J gene is TRBJ1-1, the V gene TRBV10-2; possibly TRBD1 for D (6 bases). CDR3 length equals 16 residues. Between the trimmed V and J ends, which lost 3 bases and 0 bases, there was a span of 14 bases. Germline V gene data show CDR1 as WSHSY and CDR2 as SAAADI. CDR3 in DNA: TGCGCCAGCAGTGACGAAACAGGGATGATGAACACTGAAGCTTTCTTT. It encodes CASSDETGMMNTEAFF.

The chain employs TRBV4-3 and TRBJ2-5; possible D gene TRBD1, 7 bases. Trimming cost V 2 bases and J 4 bases, with 23 bases left between them. Germline V CDR1 and CDR2: LGHNA, YSLEER. The CDR3 is 18 amino acids. In nucleotides, the CDR3 is TGCGCCAGCAGCCAAAGCCCCGGATGGAGGGGGCCTTTAGAGACCCAGTACTTC. Protein product: CASSQSPGWRGPLETQYF.

The rearrangement uses TRBV11-2 and TRBJ2-1, with D possibly being TRBD1 (6 bases). The V end lost 5 bases, the J end lost 4 bases, and 24 bases lay between the germline ends. Germline V CDR1 and CDR2: SGHAT, FQNNGV. The CDR3 length is 18 residues. The CDR3 sequence is CASSPGHTTAVGYNEQFF. CDR3 nucleotides: TGTGCCAGCAGCCCGGGACACACTACCGCCGTCGGTTACAATGAGCAGTTCTTC. Looking up the rest from reference TRBV11-2 and TRBJ2-1 gives the full variable domain: EAGVAQSPRYKIIEKRQSVAFWCNPISGHATLYWYQQILGQGPKLLIQFQNNGVVDDSQLPKDRFSAERLKGVDSTLKIQPAKLEDSAVYLCASSPGHTTAVGYNEQFFGPGTRLTVL.

The chain recombines TRBV19 with TRBJ1-1; 10 nucleotides agree with TRBD1. CDR3 length: 16 residues. Looked up from germline, CDR1 is LNHDA and CDR2 is SQIVND (reference sequence). With 4 bases clipped from V and 3 bases from J, the junction kept 8 bases outside the gene matches. CDR3 amino acids: CASSSPDRGRYTEAFF. The CDR3 DNA reads TGTGCCAGTAGTAGTCCTGACAGGGGGCGGTACACTGAAGCTTTCTTT. The entire variable domain, with the rest obtained from reference TRBV19 and TRBJ1-1, is as follows: DGGITQSPKYLFRKEGQNVTLSCEQNLNHDAMYWYRQDPGQGLRLIYYSQIVNDFQKGDIAEGYSVSREKKESFPLTVTSAQKNPTAFYLCASSSPDRGRYTEAFFGQGTRLTVV.

The CDR3 spells CASSQEGQPYGYTF. The CDR3 DNA reads as TGTGCCAGCAGCCAAGAGGGCCAACCCTATGGCTACACCTTC. The chain uses TRBV14 and TRBJ1-2; no firm D call. Germline CDR1 is SGHDN and CDR2 is FVKESK. V dropped 0 bases and J dropped 4 bases, with 9 bases sitting between them. The CDR3 contains 14 residues.

The J gene is TRBJ1-1, the V gene TRBV14; 7 bases line up with TRBD1. The V segment lost 0 bases and the J segment 0 bases; nucleotides outside the gene matches: 7. The CDR3 covers 17 residues. Per germline, CDR1 SGHDN and CDR2 FVKESK. CDR3 residues: CASSQDRRQGLNTEAFF. The CDR3 nucleotides read TGTGCCAGCAGCCAAGACAGACGACAGGGACTGAACACTGAAGCTTTCTTT.

The V call is TRBV18, the J call TRBJ2-7; 8 nucleotides agree with TRBD1. The CDR3 is 15 residues long. Trimming cost V 3 bases and J 3 bases; bases outside gene matches: 7. CDR1 is KGHSH and CDR2 is LQKENI in the germline V gene. The CDR3 protein is CASSPGRGRVYEQYF. The CDR3 DNA sequence: TGTGCCAGCTCACCGGGCAGGGGGCGAGTCTACGAGCAGTACTTC.

The CDR3 DNA follows: TGTGCCAGCAGTCACCAGGGAAGTGAGCGGCCCCAGCATTTT. This gives the protein CASSHQGSERPQHF. The chain couples TRBV28 to TRBJ1-5; the D gene is possibly TRBD1 (5 bases). CDR1 is MDHEN and CDR2 is SYDVKM in the germline V gene. The CDR3 sequence is 14 residues long. V was clipped by 5 bases and J by 9 bases, with 17 bases between them.

This chain links TRBV5-5 with TRBJ2-2, with D hard to call. The germline CDR1 and CDR2 sequences are SGHKS and YYEKEE (reference sequence). V lost 1 base and J lost 1, with 11 bases in between. The CDR3 covers 16 residues. CDR3 DNA sequence: TGTGCCAGCAGCTTGCTTGCGGAGCGGAACACCGGGGAGCTGTTTTTT. Amino acid sequence: CASSLLAERNTGELFF.

The chain is built from TRBV5-1 and TRBJ2-3; 7 bases are a match to TRBD2. J gave up 11 bases and V 7 bases, and 10 bases lay outside the gene matches. The V gene's germline CDR1 is SGHRS and CDR2 YFSETQ. The CDR3 is 12 amino acids. The chain's CDR3 is CASRPSSGGQYF. The CDR3 coding sequence is TGCGCCAGCCGGCCTAGTTCGGGGGGGCAGTATTTT.

This clone occurred once. V is TRBV5-4 and J is TRBJ2-3; 7 positions match TRBD2. Germline values: CDR1 SGHNT, CDR2 YYREEE (reference sequence). V shed 5 bases, J shed 6 bases, and the junction held 12 bases outside the gene matches. The CDR3 length is 15 residues. CDR3 region: CASSSGLVGEDTQYF. The CDR3 nucleotides are TGTGCCAGCAGTTCCGGACTAGTGGGAGAGGATACGCAGTATTTT.

V usage is TRBV28 and J usage is TRBJ2-6, with a tentative D call TRBD1 (5 bases). The CDR3 is made up of 13 amino acids. Germline CDR1 reads MDHEN; CDR2 reads SYDVKM. V was trimmed by 8 bases and J by 0 bases, leaving 5 bases between them. The CDR3 protein is CASGHSGANVLTF. DNA of the CDR3: TGTGCCAGCGGACACTCTGGGGCCAACGTCCTGACTTTC.